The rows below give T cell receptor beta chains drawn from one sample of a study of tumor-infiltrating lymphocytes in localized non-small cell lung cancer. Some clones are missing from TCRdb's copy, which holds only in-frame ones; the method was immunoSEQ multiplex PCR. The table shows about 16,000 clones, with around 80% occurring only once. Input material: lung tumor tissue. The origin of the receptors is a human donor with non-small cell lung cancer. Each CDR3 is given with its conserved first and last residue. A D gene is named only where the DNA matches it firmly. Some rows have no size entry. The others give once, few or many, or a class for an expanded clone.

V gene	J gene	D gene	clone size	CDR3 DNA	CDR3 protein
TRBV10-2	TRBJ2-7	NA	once	TGCGCCAGCAGCGCAGCTACCTACGAGCAGTACTTC	CASSAATYEQYF
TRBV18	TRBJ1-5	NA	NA	TGTGCCAGCTCACGTGGGGACGGTAGCAATCAGCCCCAGCATTTT	CASSRGDGSNQPQHF
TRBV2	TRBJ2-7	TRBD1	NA	TGTGCCAGCAAGGGACAGACATACGAGCAGTACTTC	CASKGQTYEQYF
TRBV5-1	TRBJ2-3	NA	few	TGCGCCAGCAGCCCGACCCCAGATACGCAGTATTTT	CASSPTPDTQYF
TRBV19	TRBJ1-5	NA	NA	TGTGCCAGTAGTATAGAGACCCTTAAGCCCCAGCATTTT	CASSIETLKPQHF
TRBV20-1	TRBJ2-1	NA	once	TGCAGTGCTAGGTACAATGAGCAGTTCTTC	CSARYNEQFF
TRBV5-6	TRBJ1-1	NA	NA	TGTGCCAGCAGCTTATTAGGTCCCTTGAACACTGAAGCTTTCTTT	CASSLLGPLNTEAFF
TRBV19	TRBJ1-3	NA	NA	TGTGCCAGTAAGGGCCAGGTCTCTGGAAACACCATATATTTT	CASKGQVSGNTIYF
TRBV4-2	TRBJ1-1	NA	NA	TGTGCCAGCAGCCAGGACTGGGGAGAAGCTTTCTTT	CASSQDWGEAFF
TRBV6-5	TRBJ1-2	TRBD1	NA	TGTGCCAGCAGTTACCACCGGGACAGGGCCTATGGCTACACCTTC	CASSYHRDRAYGYTF
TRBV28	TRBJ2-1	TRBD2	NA	TGTGCCAGCAGCCGATCTCCCCGACTAGCATTCCCCTACAATGAGCAGTTCTTC	CASSRSPRLAFPYNEQFF
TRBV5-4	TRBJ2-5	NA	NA	TGTGCCAGCAGCAAGGACGGTTTACCCCAAGAGACCCAGTACTTC	CASSKDGLPQETQYF
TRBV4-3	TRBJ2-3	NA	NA	TGCGCCAGCAGCCAAGAGGGGACGGCTAGCACAGATACGCAGTATTTT	CASSQEGTASTDTQYF
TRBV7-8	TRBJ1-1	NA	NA	TGTGCCAGCAGCGGACGGGACCGGATTGTGACTGAAGCTTTCTTT	CASSGRDRIVTEAFF
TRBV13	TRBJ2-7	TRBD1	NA	TGTGCCAGCAGCTCCCGGGACAGGGGGCCAAGGGTTTACGAGCAGTACTTC	CASSSRDRGPRVYEQYF
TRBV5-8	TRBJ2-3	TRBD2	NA	TGTGCCAGCAGCTTGGGAGCGGGAGGAACCACAGATACGCAGTATTTT	CASSLGAGGTTDTQYF
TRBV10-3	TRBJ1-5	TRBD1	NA	TGTGCCATCAGCAGGGGGAATCAGCCCCAGCATTTT	CAISRGNQPQHF
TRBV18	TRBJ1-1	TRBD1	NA	TGTGCCAGCTCACCATTATCATTGACAGGGACTACAGAAGCTTTCTTT	CASSPLSLTGTTEAFF
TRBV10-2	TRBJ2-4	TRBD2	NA	TGCGCCAGCAGTGCAACCGGGACTACCCAAAACATTCAGTACTTC	CASSATGTTQNIQYF
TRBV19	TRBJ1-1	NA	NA	TGTGCCAGTAGTACCGGTCCCTTTTCCATGAACACTGAAGCTTTCTTT	CASSTGPFSMNTEAFF
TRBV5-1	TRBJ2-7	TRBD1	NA	TGCGCCAGCAGACAGGGGTCATCCTACGAGCAGTACTTC	CASRQGSSYEQYF
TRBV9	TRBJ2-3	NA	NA	TGTGCCAGCAGGGAGCGGGGCACAGATACGCAGTATTTT	CASRERGTDTQYF
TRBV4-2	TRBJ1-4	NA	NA	TGTGCCAGCATCGATCCAAAAAATGAAAAACTGTTTTTT	CASIDPKNEKLFF